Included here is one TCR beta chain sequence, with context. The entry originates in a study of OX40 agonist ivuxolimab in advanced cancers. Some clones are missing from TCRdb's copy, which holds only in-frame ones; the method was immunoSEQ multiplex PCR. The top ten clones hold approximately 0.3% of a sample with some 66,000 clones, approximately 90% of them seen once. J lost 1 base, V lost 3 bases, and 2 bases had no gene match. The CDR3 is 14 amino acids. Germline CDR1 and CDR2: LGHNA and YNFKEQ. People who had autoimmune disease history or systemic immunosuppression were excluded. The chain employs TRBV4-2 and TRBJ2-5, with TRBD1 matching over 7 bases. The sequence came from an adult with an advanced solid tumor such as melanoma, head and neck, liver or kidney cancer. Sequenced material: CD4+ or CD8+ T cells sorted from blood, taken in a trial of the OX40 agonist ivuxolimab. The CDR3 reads CASSHRTGQETQYF. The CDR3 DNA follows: TGTGCCAGCAGCCACAGGACAGGCCAAGAGACCCAGTACTTC.